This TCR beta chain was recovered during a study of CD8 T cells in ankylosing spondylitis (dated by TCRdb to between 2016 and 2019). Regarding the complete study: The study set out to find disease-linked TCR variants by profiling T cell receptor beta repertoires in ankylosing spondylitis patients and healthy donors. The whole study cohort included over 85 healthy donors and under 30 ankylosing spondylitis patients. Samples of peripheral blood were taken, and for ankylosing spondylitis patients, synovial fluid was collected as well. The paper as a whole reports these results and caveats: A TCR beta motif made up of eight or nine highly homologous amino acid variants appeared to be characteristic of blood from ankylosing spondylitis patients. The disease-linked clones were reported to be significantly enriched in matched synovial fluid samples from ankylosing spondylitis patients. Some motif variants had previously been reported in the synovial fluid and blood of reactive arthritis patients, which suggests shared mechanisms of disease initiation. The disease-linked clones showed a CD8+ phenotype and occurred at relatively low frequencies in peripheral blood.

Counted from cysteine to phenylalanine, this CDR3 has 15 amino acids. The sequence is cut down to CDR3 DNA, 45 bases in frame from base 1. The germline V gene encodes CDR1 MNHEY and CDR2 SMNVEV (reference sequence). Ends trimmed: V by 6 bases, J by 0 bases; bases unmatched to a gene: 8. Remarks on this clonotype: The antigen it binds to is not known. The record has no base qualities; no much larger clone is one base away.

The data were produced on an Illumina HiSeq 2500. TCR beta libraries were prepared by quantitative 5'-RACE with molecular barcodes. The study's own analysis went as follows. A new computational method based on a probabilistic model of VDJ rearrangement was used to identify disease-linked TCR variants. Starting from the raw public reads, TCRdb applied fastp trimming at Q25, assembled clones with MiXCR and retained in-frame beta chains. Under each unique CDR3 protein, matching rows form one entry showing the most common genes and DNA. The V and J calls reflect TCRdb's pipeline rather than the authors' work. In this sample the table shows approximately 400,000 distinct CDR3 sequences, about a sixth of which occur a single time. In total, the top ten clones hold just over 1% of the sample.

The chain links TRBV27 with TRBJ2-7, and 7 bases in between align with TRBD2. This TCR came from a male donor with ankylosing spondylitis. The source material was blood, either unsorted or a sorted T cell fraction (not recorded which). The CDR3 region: CASRSLSGASYEQYF. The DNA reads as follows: TGTGCCAGCAGGTCCCTAAGCGGGGCCTCCTACGAGCAGTACTTC.